This T cell receptor (beta chain) was captured by sequencing in a study of technical replicates of blood from a handful of donors (dated by TCRdb to about 2017). Reading from cysteine to phenylalanine, the CDR3 counts 12 amino acids. Solely the CDR3 DNA is kept, with 36 bases framed from the first base. The germline V gene gives CDR1 as MDHEN and CDR2 as SYDVKM. V loses 6 bases, J loses 4 bases, and the germline ends lie 10 bases apart. About this clone itself: The target of this receptor is not known. The input lacks base qualities; no much larger clone sits a single base away.

Receptor amplification or capture employed the immunoSEQ multiplex PCR assay. This immuneACCESS table, as held by TCRdb, lists in-frame sequences with V and J called but not all clones. Of the missing ones, under half trace to an unresolved V gene in checked studies; the others have no known cause. The table for this sample lists around 93,000 clones; about 95% of them were counted only once. The ten largest make up around 0.3% of the sample. Sequenced input: T cells isolated from PBMCs. The TCR sequence derives from a human donor in good health. The sequence joins TRBV28 to TRBJ2-7, with a tentative D gene TRBD1 over 6 matching bases. The CDR3 amino acid sequence is: CASRVQGYEQYF. Here is the DNA: TGTGCCAGCAGGGTACAGGGTTACGAGCAGTACTTC.